Shown below are 11 T cell receptor beta chains from a single sample sequenced in a study of vaccination effects on CD4 cells after COVID-19 (dated by TCRdb to 2022 to 2024). Their cognate antigens are unknown. After approximately 11 days of culture, CD4+ T cells were isolated with the EasySep CD4+ T cell isolation kit. Participants received two doses of either the BNT162b2 or the mRNA-1273 mRNA SARS-CoV-2 vaccine. The receptor library was made with the immunoSEQ multiplex PCR assay. What TCRdb holds here is the immuneACCESS table cut down to in-frame rearrangements. Part of the clones is not present; checked against another copy, under half of the missing clones reflect an unresolved V gene, and the others are unexplained. This sample comprises about 73,000 clones, around 70% of them detected only once. The ten biggest clones cover around 2.1% of the sample. Sequences were derived from CD4+ T cells from PBMCs cultured without peptide, sampled after COVID-19 vaccination. Receptors were obtained from a human donor who received a COVID-19 vaccine.

V is TRBV6-6 and J is TRBJ1-2; D might be TRBD1 (6 bases). Trimming pared 2 bases from V and 6 bases from J, leaving 16 bases between. Germline assignment: CDR1 MNHNY and CDR2 SVGAGI (reference sequence). This CDR3 has 15 residues. The CDR3 reads CASSYEGRGAHGYTF. The CDR3 DNA is TGTGCCAGCAGTTACGAGGGAAGGGGGGCCCATGGCTACACCTTC.

J is TRBJ1-1 and V is TRBV2; 8 bases match TRBD1. The CDR3 runs 14 residues. CDR1 is SNHLY, CDR2 FYNNEI, per germline. The V gene end was trimmed by 8 bases and the J gene end by 1 base; junction bases not matched to a gene: 6. The DNA for the CDR3 is TGTGCCAGCGCAAGGGGGACAGGGAACACTGAAGCTTTCTTT. Translating it yields CASARGTGNTEAFF.

This clone was seen just once. The chain recombines TRBV18 with TRBJ2-3; 8 bases line up with TRBD2. The CDR3 extends over 20 amino acids. Germline V gene lookup returns CDR1 KGHSH and CDR2 LQKENI. J was trimmed by 3 bases and V by 3 bases; bases with no gene match: 20. The CDR3, as DNA: TGTGCCAGCTCACCGCTACCTCTGACCGGACGGGGGGGCCTTACAGATACGCAGTATTTT. Its protein product is CASSPLPLTGRGGLTDTQYF.

This chain connects TRBV24-1 to TRBJ1-5, with D tentatively TRBD1 (5 bases). The CDR3 is made up of 12 amino acids. Deletions cut 9 bases from V and 8 bases from J, with 13 bases between. Germline V gene sequence: CDR1 KGHDR, CDR2 SFDVKD. CDR3 amino acids: CATGDGHKPQHF. The CDR3 DNA reads TGTGCCACCGGGGATGGACATAAGCCCCAGCATTTT.

The gene calls are TRBV18 and TRBJ2-7; no firm D call. Germline CDR1 and CDR2: KGHSH and LQKENI. This CDR3 comprises 11 residues. Trimming took 4 bases from V and 4 from J, leaving 5 bases between them. The CDR3 loop is CASSQAYEQYV. As DNA, the CDR3 is TGTGCCAGCTCACAAGCGTACGAGCAGTACGTC.

The table lists this clone with a count of one. The rearrangement joins TRBV7-9 to TRBJ2-7, with 7 bases lining up with TRBD2. The V segment lost 1 base and the J segment 6 bases; nucleotides outside the gene matches: 3. The CDR3 loop spans 13 amino acids. The germline CDR1 and CDR2 sequences are SEHNR and FQNEAQ (reference sequence). The CDR3 sequence: CASSLGEGLEQYV. The CDR3 DNA reads TGTGCCAGCAGCTTAGGGGAGGGGCTCGAGCAGTACGTC.

The chain has TRBV5-5 and TRBJ1-2, with 8 bases lining up with TRBD1. The CDR3 contains 17 residues. V gave up 4 bases and J gave up 4 bases; unmatched junction bases: 15. Per germline, CDR1 SGHKS and CDR2 YYEKEE (reference sequence). This CDR3 reads CASSPNSGTGLIYGYTF. CDR3 coding DNA: TGTGCCAGCAGCCCAAACTCCGGGACAGGCTTGATCTATGGCTACACCTTC.

The J gene is TRBJ1-4, the V gene TRBV19, with D hard to call. Per the germline V gene, CDR1 is LNHDA and CDR2 is SQIVND (reference sequence). CDR3 size: 14 residues. Trimming left V 6 bases short and J 3 bases short, with 11 bases between. The CDR3 coding sequence is TGTGCCAGTAGCCCCAGTGGGCCTAATGAAAAACTGTTTTTT. Its translation: CASSPSGPNEKLFF.

This clone was seen a single time. V usage is TRBV18 and J usage is TRBJ2-1; possibly TRBD2 for D (6 bases). Between the trimmed V and J ends, which lost 3 bases and 3 bases, there was a span of 12 bases. This CDR3 region has 15 residues. CDR1 is KGHSH, CDR2 LQKENI, per germline. The CDR3 protein is CASSPKRDFYNEQFF. CDR3 coding DNA: TGTGCCAGCTCACCCAAACGGGACTTCTACAATGAGCAGTTCTTC.

The V and J genes are TRBV27 and TRBJ1-1; 8 nucleotides align to TRBD1. The CDR3 has 15 residues. Germline values: CDR1 MNHEY, CDR2 SMNVEV (reference sequence). The ends lost 5 bases at V and 0 bases at J; junction bases unmatched: 5. The CDR3: CASSPQGALNTEAFF. CDR3 sequence (DNA): TGTGCCAGCAGTCCTCAGGGGGCTCTGAACACTGAAGCTTTCTTT.

This clone showed up just a few times. CDR3 loop: CASSKDTQCNQPQHF. The CDR3 DNA follows: TGTGCCAGCAGCAAAGACACACAGTGCAATCAGCCCCAGCATTTT. This chain uses TRBV21-1 with TRBJ1-5; the D call in the table, TRBD1, was not verified against the DNA. TRBV21-1 is reported as a pseudogene. This CDR3 has 15 amino acids.